Following are 18 T cell receptor beta chains from one sample sequenced in a study of blood T cell repertoires in COVID-19. Here immunoSEQ multiplex PCR was the method, and the copy in TCRdb shows in-frame clones only, minus some. Of 300,000 or so clones in the sample, about nine tenths are singletons; the top ten hold roughly a tenth. The specimen sequenced was PBMCs or T cells enriched from blood (not recorded which). The receptors shown here come from a woman younger than 30 who had recovered from COVID-19.

The J gene is TRBJ1-4, the V gene TRBV5-1; a possible D gene is TRBD1 (5 bases). The germline V gene encodes CDR1 SGHRS and CDR2 YFSETQ. CDR3 size: 16 residues. V gave up 0 bases and J gave up 4 bases, with 13 bases separating them. DNA of the CDR3: TGCGCCAGCAGCTTGGGTTGGGGCAGGGTTAATGAAAAACTGTTTTTT. Encoded protein: CASSLGWGRVNEKLFF.

This chain connects TRBV2 to TRBJ1-4; 7 positions agree with TRBD1. This CDR3 is built from 13 residues. CDR1 and CDR2 (germline): SNHLY, FYNNEI. V lost 3 bases to trimming and J lost 6 bases; unmatched junction nucleotides: 1. The CDR3 loop is CASSEGQYEKLFF. CDR3 nucleotide sequence: TGTGCCAGCAGTGAGGGACAGTATGAAAAACTGTTTTTT.

The chain recombines TRBV19 with TRBJ1-6, with D unresolved. V shed 6 bases and J shed 11 bases, with 11 bases lying between them. CDR3 length equals 12 residues. CDR1 is LNHDA and CDR2 is SQIVND in the germline V gene (reference sequence). The CDR3 coding sequence is TGTGCCAGTAGGGCGTCGCGGGCACCCCTCCACTTT. This encodes CASRASRAPLHF. The whole variable domain, remainder taken from reference TRBV19 and TRBJ1-6, is DGGITQSPKYLFRKEGQNVTLSCEQNLNHDAMYWYRQDPGQGLRLIYYSQIVNDFQKGDIAEGYSVSREKKESFPLTVTSAQKNPTAFYLCASRASRAPLHFGNGTRLTVT.

Only one count was recorded for this clone. The V and J genes are TRBV6-5 and TRBJ2-4, with D uncertain. V shed 5 bases and J shed 0 bases, with 5 bases lying between them. The CDR3 contains 13 residues. Per germline, CDR1 MNHEY and CDR2 SVGAGI. The CDR3 protein is CASSPLAKNIQYF. The CDR3 DNA is TGTGCCAGCAGTCCACTAGCCAAAAACATTCAGTACTTC.

The chain recombines TRBV5-1 with TRBJ1-6; 7 bases are shared with TRBD1. V was clipped by 4 bases and J by 8 bases; unmatched bases: 6. The length of the CDR3 is 14 residues. CDR1 and CDR2 (germline): SGHRS, YFSETQ. The CDR3 loop reads CASSPDGTDSPLHF. The CDR3 DNA sequence: TGCGCCAGCAGCCCGGACGGGACAGATTCACCCCTCCACTTT.

This CDR3 is CASSYDREVMNTEAFF. The CDR3, as DNA: TGTGCCAGCAGTTACGACAGGGAGGTCATGAACACTGAAGCTTTCTTT. The genes are TRBV6-5 and TRBJ1-1; 7 bases line up with TRBD1. The V gene end was trimmed by 2 bases and the J gene end by 0 bases; junction bases not matched to a gene: 6. CDR3 size: 16 residues. Looked up from germline, CDR1 is MNHEY and CDR2 is SVGAGI.

The rearrangement uses TRBV19 and TRBJ1-3; D gene uncertain. Germline values: CDR1 LNHDA, CDR2 SQIVND (reference sequence). This CDR3 region has 13 residues. Trimming stripped 6 bases from V and 0 bases from J, with 6 bases between. CDR3 protein: CASSTVSGNTIYF. In nucleotides, the CDR3 is TGTGCCAGTAGCACAGTCTCTGGAAACACCATATATTTT.

The gene calls are TRBV30 and TRBJ2-7, with D possibly being TRBD2 (7 bases). The V end was cut by 0 bases, the J end by 0 bases, with 15 bases between. Germline lookup yields CDR1 GTSNPN and CDR2 SVGIG (reference sequence). CDR3 length: 16 residues. The CDR3, as DNA: TGTGCCTGGAGTGTAAGGGGGAGGGGAATCTCCTACGAGCAGTACTTC. Translation gives CAWSVRGRGISYEQYF.

The chain is built from TRBV10-3 and TRBJ2-5; D might be TRBD1 (5 bases). V lost 5 bases and J 2 bases, leaving 15 bases between the germline ends. CDR3 length equals 15 residues. CDR1 ENHRY and CDR2 SYGVKD come from the germline V gene. This CDR3 reads CAISKGILGQETQYF. The DNA of the CDR3 is TGTGCCATCAGTAAGGGGATACTGGGTCAAGAGACCCAGTACTTC.

V is TRBV7-9 and J is TRBJ1-1; D uncertain. V lost 3 bases and J lost 1, with 6 bases in between. CDR1 and CDR2 from the germline V gene are SEHNR and FQNEAQ (reference sequence). The CDR3 is made up of 13 amino acids. In DNA form, the CDR3 reads TGTGCCAGCAGCTTTCCGGGGAACACTGAAGCTTTCTTT. Protein: CASSFPGNTEAFF.

The gene calls are TRBV5-6 and TRBJ1-2, with a weak D call TRBD1 (6 bases). The CDR3 runs 14 residues. Trimming pared 4 bases from V and 4 bases from J, leaving 14 bases between. CDR1 is SGHDT and CDR2 is YYEEEE in the germline V gene. CDR3 in DNA: TGTGCCAGCAGCGCACCGGGACACAGCTATGGCTACACCTTC. Its translation is CASSAPGHSYGYTF.

In its sample, this clone was seen once. J is TRBJ2-3 and V is TRBV7-3; D gene uncertain. Deletions cut 2 bases from V and 6 bases from J, with 6 bases between. The germline CDR1 and CDR2 sequences are SGHTA and FQGTGA. The CDR3 extends over 12 amino acids. The CDR3 here is CASSLRSDTQYF. CDR3 nucleotides: TGTGCCAGCAGCTTACGGTCCGATACGCAGTATTTT.

The chain uses TRBV12-3 or TRBV12-4 and TRBJ1-2, with a tentative D call TRBD1 (5 bases). This CDR3 spans 13 amino acids. V gave up 6 bases and J gave up 0 bases, with 8 bases separating them. In DNA form, the CDR3 reads TGTGCCAGCAGCTCGACAGCTAACTATGGCTACACCTTC. It yields the protein CASSSTANYGYTF.

Comments on this clone: The junction does not match germline at one end; this may be a read error. Additional DNA sequences in this sample encode the identical CDR3. The chain uses TRBV3-1 (or the pseudogene TRBV3-2) and TRBJ2-3; 11 bases fit TRBD2. The germline V gene has CDR1 LGHDT and CDR2 YNNKEL (reference sequence). The CDR3 contains 17 residues. The CDR3 loop is CASSQDVLAGATDTQYF. In DNA form, the CDR3 reads TGTGCCAGCAGCCAAGACGTACTAGCGGGAGCAACAGATACACAGTATTTT.

The V call is TRBV18, the J call TRBJ2-5, with 7 bases matching TRBD1. The trim removed 8 bases at V and 1 base at J, leaving 4 bases unmatched. The CDR3 is 13 amino acids. Per the germline V gene, CDR1 is KGHSH and CDR2 is LQKENI. The CDR3: CASPRQGQETQYF. Written as DNA, the CDR3 is TGTGCCAGCCCAAGACAGGGCCAAGAGACCCAGTACTTC. Full variable domain (outside the CDR3, taken from reference TRBV18 and TRBJ2-5): NAGVMQNPRHLVRRRGQEARLRCSPMKGHSHVYWYRQLPEEGLKFMVYLQKENIIDESGMPKERFSAEFPKEGPSILRIQQVVRGDSAAYFCASPRQGQETQYFGPGTRLLVL.

This sequence joins TRBV11-2 and TRBJ2-3, with 7 bases fitting TRBD2. CDR3 length equals 14 residues. Germline trimming cut 2 bases from V and 1 base from J; bases unmatched to any gene: 0. Germline values: CDR1 SGHAT, CDR2 FQNNGV. Written as DNA, the CDR3 is TGTGCCAGCAGCTTACGGGGGGGCACAGATACGCAGTATTTT. Its protein is CASSLRGGTDTQYF.

The rearrangement uses TRBV9 and TRBJ2-7, with D tentatively TRBD2 (5 bases). V was trimmed by 2 bases and J by 1 base, leaving 7 bases between them. The CDR3 spans 13 residues. CDR1 is SGDLS and CDR2 is YYNGEE in the germline V gene. CDR3 nucleotide sequence: TGTGCCAGCAGCGTCGGGGAGTCCTACGAGCAGTACTTC. It yields the protein CASSVGESYEQYF.

The gene calls are TRBV4-2 and TRBJ2-1; 7 bases are a match to TRBD1. The CDR3 is 15 residues long. From germline, CDR1 is LGHNA and CDR2 YNFKEQ. V was clipped by 3 bases and J by 5 bases; unmatched bases: 7. The CDR3 sequence is CASSHLSGQNNEQFF. For the CDR3, the DNA is TGTGCCAGCAGCCATCTGTCGGGACAGAACAATGAGCAGTTCTTC.